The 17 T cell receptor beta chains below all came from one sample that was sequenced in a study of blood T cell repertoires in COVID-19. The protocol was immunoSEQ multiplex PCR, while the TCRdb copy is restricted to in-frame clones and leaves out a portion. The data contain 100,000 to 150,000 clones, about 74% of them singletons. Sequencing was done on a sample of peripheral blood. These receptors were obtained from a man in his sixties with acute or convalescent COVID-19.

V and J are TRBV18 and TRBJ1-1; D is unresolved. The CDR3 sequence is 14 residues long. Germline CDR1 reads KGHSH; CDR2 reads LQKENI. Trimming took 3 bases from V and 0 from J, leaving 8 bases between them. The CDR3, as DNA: TGTGCCAGCTCACCCTCCCCAGTGAACACTGAAGCTTTCTTT. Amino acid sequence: CASSPSPVNTEAFF.

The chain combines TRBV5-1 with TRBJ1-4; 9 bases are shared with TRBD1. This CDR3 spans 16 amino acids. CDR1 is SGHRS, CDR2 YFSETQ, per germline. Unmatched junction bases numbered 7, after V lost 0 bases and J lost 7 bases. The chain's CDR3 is CASSLGFGQGSEKLFF. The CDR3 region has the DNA TGCGCCAGCAGCTTGGGTTTCGGACAGGGGAGTGAAAAACTGTTTTTT.

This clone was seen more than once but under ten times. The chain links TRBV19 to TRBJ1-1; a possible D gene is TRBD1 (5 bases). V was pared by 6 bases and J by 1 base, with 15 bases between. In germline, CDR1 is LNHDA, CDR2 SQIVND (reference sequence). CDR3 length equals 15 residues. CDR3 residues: CASSPMGRANTEAFF. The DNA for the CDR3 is TGTGCCAGTAGCCCCATGGGCAGGGCGAACACTGAAGCTTTCTTT. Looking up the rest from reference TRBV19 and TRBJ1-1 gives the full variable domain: DGGITQSPKYLFRKEGQNVTLSCEQNLNHDAMYWYRQDPGQGLRLIYYSQIVNDFQKGDIAEGYSVSREKKESFPLTVTSAQKNPTAFYLCASSPMGRANTEAFFGQGTRLTVV.

CDR3 sequence: CASQGGTDGNQPQHF. The CDR3 DNA is TGTGCCAGCCAAGGAGGGACAGATGGGAATCAGCCCCAGCATTTT. J is TRBJ1-5 and V is TRBV2, with 7 bases identical to TRBD1. The V segment lost 8 bases and the J segment 4 bases; nucleotides outside the gene matches: 11. Looked up from germline, CDR1 is SNHLY and CDR2 is FYNNEI. The CDR3 runs to 15 residues.

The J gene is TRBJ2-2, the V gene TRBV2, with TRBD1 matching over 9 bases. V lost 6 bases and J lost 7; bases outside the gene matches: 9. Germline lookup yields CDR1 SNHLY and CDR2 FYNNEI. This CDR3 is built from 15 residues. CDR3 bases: TGTGCCAGCAGAGAACCGGGACAGGGATACGGGGAGCTGTTTTTT. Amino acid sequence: CASREPGQGYGELFF.

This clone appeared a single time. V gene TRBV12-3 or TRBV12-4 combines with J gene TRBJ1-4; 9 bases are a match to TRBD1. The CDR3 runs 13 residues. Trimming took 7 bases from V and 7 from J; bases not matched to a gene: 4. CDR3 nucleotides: TGTGCCAGCACCGGGACAGGGCGTGAAAAACTGTTTTTT. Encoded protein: CASTGTGREKLFF.

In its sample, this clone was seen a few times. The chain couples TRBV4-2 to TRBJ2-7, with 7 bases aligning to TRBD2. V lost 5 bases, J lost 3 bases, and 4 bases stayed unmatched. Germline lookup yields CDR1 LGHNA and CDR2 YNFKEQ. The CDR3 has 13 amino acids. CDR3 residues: CASSAGRDYEQYF. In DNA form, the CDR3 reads TGTGCCAGCAGCGCTGGGAGGGACTACGAGCAGTACTTC.

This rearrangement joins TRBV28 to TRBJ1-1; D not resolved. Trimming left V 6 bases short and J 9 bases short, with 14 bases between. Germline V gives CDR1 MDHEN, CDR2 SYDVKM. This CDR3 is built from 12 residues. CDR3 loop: CASSPPEWKAFF. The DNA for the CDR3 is TGTGCCAGCAGCCCCCCGGAGTGGAAAGCTTTCTTT.

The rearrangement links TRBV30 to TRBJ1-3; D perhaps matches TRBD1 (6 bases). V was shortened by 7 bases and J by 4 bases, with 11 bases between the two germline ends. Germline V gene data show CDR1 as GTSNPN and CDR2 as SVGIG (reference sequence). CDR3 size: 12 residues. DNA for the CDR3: TGTGCCTTAGGACAGTACGGAAACACCATATATTTT. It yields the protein CALGQYGNTIYF.

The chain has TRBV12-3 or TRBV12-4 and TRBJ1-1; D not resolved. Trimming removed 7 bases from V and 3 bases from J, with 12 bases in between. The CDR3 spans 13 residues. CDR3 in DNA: TGTGCCAGCACCTCGAGGGCTTACACTGAAGCTTTCTTT. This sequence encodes CASTSRAYTEAFF.

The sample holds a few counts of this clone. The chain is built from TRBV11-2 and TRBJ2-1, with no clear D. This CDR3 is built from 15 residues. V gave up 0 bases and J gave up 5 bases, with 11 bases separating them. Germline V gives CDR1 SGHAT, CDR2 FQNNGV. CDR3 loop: CASSLDSGSHNEQFF. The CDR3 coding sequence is TGTGCCAGCAGCTTAGACTCCGGGTCACACAATGAGCAGTTCTTC.

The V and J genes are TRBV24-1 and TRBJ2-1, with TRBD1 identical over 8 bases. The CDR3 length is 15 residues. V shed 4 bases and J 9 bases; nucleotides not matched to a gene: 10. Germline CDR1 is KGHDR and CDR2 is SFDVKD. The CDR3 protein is CATSDTQGVGGEQFF. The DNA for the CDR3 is TGTGCCACCAGTGACACACAGGGGGTCGGAGGTGAGCAGTTCTTC.

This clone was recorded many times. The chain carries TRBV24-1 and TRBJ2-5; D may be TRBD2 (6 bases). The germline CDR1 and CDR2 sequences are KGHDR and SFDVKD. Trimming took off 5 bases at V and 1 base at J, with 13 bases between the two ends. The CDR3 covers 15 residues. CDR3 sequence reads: CATSVPGVSQETQYF. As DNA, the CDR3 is TGTGCCACCAGTGTGCCGGGAGTCTCCCAAGAGACCCAGTACTTC.

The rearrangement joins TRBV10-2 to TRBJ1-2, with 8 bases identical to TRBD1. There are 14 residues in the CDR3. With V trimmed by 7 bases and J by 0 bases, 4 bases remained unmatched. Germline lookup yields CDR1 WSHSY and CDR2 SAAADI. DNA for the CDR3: TGCGCCAGCAACCCGGGACAGGCTAACTATGGCTACACCTTC. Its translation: CASNPGQANYGYTF.

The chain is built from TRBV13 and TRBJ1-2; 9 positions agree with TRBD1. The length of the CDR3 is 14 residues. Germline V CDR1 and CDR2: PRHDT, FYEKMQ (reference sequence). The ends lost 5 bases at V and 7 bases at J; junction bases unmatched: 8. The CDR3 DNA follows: TGTGCCAGCAGCAGACAGGGGGTTCCGGCTGGCTACACCTTC. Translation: CASSRQGVPAGYTF.

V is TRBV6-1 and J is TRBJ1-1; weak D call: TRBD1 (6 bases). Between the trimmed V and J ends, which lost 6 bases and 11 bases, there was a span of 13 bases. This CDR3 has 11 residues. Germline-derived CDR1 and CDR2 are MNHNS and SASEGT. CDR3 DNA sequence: TGTGCCAGCAGACAGGGTTTTTATGCTTTCTTT. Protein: CASRQGFYAFF.

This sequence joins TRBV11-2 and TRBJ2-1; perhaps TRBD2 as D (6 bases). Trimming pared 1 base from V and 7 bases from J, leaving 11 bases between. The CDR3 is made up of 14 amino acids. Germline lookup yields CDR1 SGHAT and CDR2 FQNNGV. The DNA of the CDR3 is TGTGCCAGCAGCTTAGTACGGGGGAAGAATGAGCAGTTCTTC. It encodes CASSLVRGKNEQFF.